Described below is a single T cell receptor (beta chain) sequence and its context. Its antigen is unknown. These data belong to a study of OX40 agonist ivuxolimab in advanced cancers. Germline CDR1 SGHRS, CDR2 YFSETQ. The CDR3 length is 19 residues. The V end lost 4 bases, the J end lost 0 bases, and 25 bases lay between the germline ends. General study points: Average numbers of expanded clones were greater in CD8+ T cells than in CD4+.

Only in-frame clones appear in the TCRdb table, and some are missing; sequencing was by immunoSEQ multiplex PCR. The sample gives 55,000 to 80,000 clones, more than 75% of which show up once; over 2% is in the top ten. This chain joins TRBV5-1 and TRBJ1-1, with D perhaps TRBD1 (6 bases). The material sequenced was CD4+ or CD8+ T cells sorted from blood, taken in a trial of the OX40 agonist ivuxolimab. This receptor was obtained from an adult with an advanced solid tumor such as melanoma, head and neck, liver or kidney cancer. The CDR3 coding sequence is TGCGCCAGCAGCCTGAACCGGGACACCTACGACCCCATGAACACTGAAGCTTTCTTT. Its protein product is CASSLNRDTYDPMNTEAFF.